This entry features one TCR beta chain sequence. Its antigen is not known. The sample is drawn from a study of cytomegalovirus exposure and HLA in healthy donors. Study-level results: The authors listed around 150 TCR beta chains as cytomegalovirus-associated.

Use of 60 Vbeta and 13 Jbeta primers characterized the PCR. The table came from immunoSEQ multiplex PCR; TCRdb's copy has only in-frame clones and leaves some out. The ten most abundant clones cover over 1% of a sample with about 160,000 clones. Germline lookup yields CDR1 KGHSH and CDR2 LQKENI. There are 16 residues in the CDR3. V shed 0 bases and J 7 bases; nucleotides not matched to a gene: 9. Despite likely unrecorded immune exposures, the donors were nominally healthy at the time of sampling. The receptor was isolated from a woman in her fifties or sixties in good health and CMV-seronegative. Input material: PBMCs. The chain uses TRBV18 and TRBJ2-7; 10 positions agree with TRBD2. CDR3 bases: TGTGCCAGCTCACCACCCAGCGGGAGGGTTAACGTAGAGCAGTACTTC. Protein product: CASSPPSGRVNVEQYF.